This entry lists 26 T cell receptor beta chains sequenced from one sample in a study of CD8+ T cells in alopecia areata. It was for about 5 patients that CD4+ cells were sorted into CD25+CD127- cells. Following extraction, RNA underwent reverse transcription to cDNA, which served as the sequencing template. This table comes from immunoSEQ multiplex PCR, and its TCRdb copy is limited to in-frame clones, with some not included. The sample shows just over 20,000 clones, roughly 60% of them seen only once. Sequencing was done on a sample of CD4+ Tregs sorted from blood. The source of these receptors is a human donor with alopecia areata.

This clone occurred a few times. The V call is TRBV5-1, the J call TRBJ2-2, with 11 bases aligning to TRBD2. V lost 4 bases and J lost 1; bases outside the gene matches: 3. The CDR3 has 16 amino acids. From germline, CDR1 is SGHRS and CDR2 YFSETQ. The CDR3 sequence: CASSRTSGRNTGELFF. DNA of the CDR3: TGCGCCAGCAGCCGCACTAGCGGGAGGAACACCGGGGAGCTGTTTTTT.

V usage is TRBV5-6 and J usage is TRBJ2-1; tentatively, D is TRBD1 (5 bases). In germline, CDR1 is SGHDT, CDR2 YYEEEE. V lost 2 bases and J lost 9, with 12 bases in between. The CDR3 is 13 residues long. The CDR3 bases are TGTGCCAGCAGCTTACTTCAGGGTGGTGAGCAGTTCTTC. Residues: CASSLLQGGEQFF.

This clone was detected only once. V usage is TRBV4-1 and J usage is TRBJ2-2; 9 bases map to TRBD2. V gave up 0 bases and J gave up 4 bases; unmatched junction bases: 9. The CDR3 contains 18 residues. Germline CDR1 MGHRA, CDR2 YSYEKL. CDR3 coding DNA: TGCGCCAGCAGCCAAGATTTGCTAGCGGGATGGGGCACCGGGGAGCTGTTTTTT. Translated: CASSQDLLAGWGTGELFF.

J is TRBJ2-7 and V is TRBV5-5; D gene unclear. V lost 5 bases to trimming and J lost 4 bases, with 13 bases between them. Germline CDR1 SGHKS, CDR2 YYEKEE (reference sequence). There are 13 residues in the CDR3. As DNA, the CDR3 is TGTGCCAGCAGGGTCGGCCACCAATACGAGCAGTACTTC. It specifies CASRVGHQYEQYF.

The chain uses TRBV30 and TRBJ2-1, with TRBD2 matching 7 bases. Trimming cost V 5 bases and J 8 bases; bases outside gene matches: 3. This CDR3 is built from 11 residues. Germline V lookup: CDR1 GTSNPN, CDR2 SVGIG (reference sequence). CDR3 nucleotide sequence: TGTGCCTGGCGGGAGGTGGATGAGCAGTTCTTC. Its protein is CAWREVDEQFF.

J is TRBJ2-1 and V is TRBV14; D uncertain. From germline, CDR1 is SGHDN and CDR2 FVKESK. V was cut by 3 bases and J by 0 bases, with 9 bases left in between. This CDR3 is built from 15 residues. The CDR3, as DNA: TGTGCCAGCAGCCAGTACCTCAGCTCCTACAATGAGCAGTTCTTC. Translating it yields CASSQYLSSYNEQFF.

This clone was found once. Compared with germline, one end of the junction differs, possibly owing to a read error. The chain couples TRBV5-1 to TRBJ2-2; D possibly corresponds to TRBD2 (5 bases). The CDR3 has 16 residues. The germline gives CDR1 SGHRS, CDR2 YFSETQ. As DNA, the CDR3 is TGCGCCAGCAGCTTGGATACAGCGGCGAACACCAGGGAGCTGTTTTTT. Translated: CASSLDTAANTRELFF.

This clone has more than one count but fewer than ten. V usage is TRBV29-1 and J usage is TRBJ2-1, with 10 bases that match TRBD2. CDR1 SQVTM and CDR2 ANQGSEA come from the germline V gene. This CDR3 is 17 amino acids long. Trimming took 1 base from V and 3 from J; bases not matched to a gene: 9. The CDR3 bases are TGCAGCGTTGAAGGGCTAGCGGGAGCCTTCGGCTACAATGAGCAGTTCTTC. It specifies CSVEGLAGAFGYNEQFF.

This clone was counted between two and nine times. The chain employs TRBV5-4 and TRBJ1-4; 7 nucleotides align to TRBD1. This CDR3 contains 14 residues. CDR1 SGHNT and CDR2 YYREEE come from the germline V gene (reference sequence). Trimming cost V 5 bases and J 8 bases; bases outside gene matches: 9. This CDR3 is CASRPGQHSEKLFF. CDR3 sequence (DNA): TGTGCCAGCAGGCCGGGACAGCACTCAGAAAAACTGTTTTTT.

The sample holds a few counts of this clone. This CDR3 reads CASRDQETQYF. The CDR3 region has the DNA TGTGCCAGCAGAGACCAAGAGACCCAGTACTTC. The chain couples TRBV28 to TRBJ2-5; no definite D call. The V and J ends lost 6 bases and 0 bases respectively, with 2 bases between them. The CDR3 length is 11 residues. Germline V CDR1 and CDR2: MDHEN, SYDVKM.

The chain links TRBV28 to TRBJ2-7; D not certain. Per germline, CDR1 MDHEN and CDR2 SYDVKM. The CDR3 extends over 15 amino acids. Trimming left V 4 bases short and J 2 bases short, with 15 bases between. CDR3 in amino acids: CASSSPRKPPYEQYF. CDR3 bases: TGTGCCAGCAGTTCTCCCCGGAAACCCCCCTACGAGCAGTACTTC.

The gene calls are TRBV11-2 and TRBJ2-7; D remains unclear. The ends were cut back, 0 bases at V and 0 bases at J, with 9 bases in the middle. The germline V gene has CDR1 SGHAT and CDR2 FQNNGV. This CDR3 region has 15 residues. For the CDR3, the DNA is TGTGCCAGCAGCTTAGAGGATACAGTCTCCTACGAGCAGTACTTC. This codes for CASSLEDTVSYEQYF.

This clone was detected a few times. The chain has TRBV7-9 and TRBJ2-3; 11 bases are a match to TRBD2. Germline V gene data show CDR1 as SEHNR and CDR2 as FQNEAQ (reference sequence). J was trimmed by 0 bases and V by 5 bases; bases with no gene match: 4. This CDR3 region has 16 residues. In nucleotides, the CDR3 is TGTGCCAGCAGCCCGGGACTAGCGGTTAGCACAGATACGCAGTATTTT. It specifies CASSPGLAVSTDTQYF.

The genes are TRBV12-5 and TRBJ2-1; tentatively, D is TRBD2 (6 bases). Trimming removed 6 bases at V and 7 bases at J, with 25 bases between. Germline V gene data show CDR1 as LGHNT and CDR2 as FRNRAP. The CDR3 consists of 17 residues. CDR3 amino acids: CASGSPSEGSRRNEQFF. CDR3 DNA sequence: TGTGCTAGTGGAAGTCCTAGCGAGGGTTCGCGCAGGAATGAGCAGTTCTTC.

The V gene is TRBV11-2, the J gene TRBJ2-5; 7 bases are a match to TRBD2. The CDR3 length is 14 residues. Losses at the gene ends were 6 bases for V and 4 bases for J; bases not matched to a gene: 8. From germline, CDR1 is SGHAT and CDR2 FQNNGV. The DNA of the CDR3 is TGTGCCAGCAGTCCCCTGGGGAGGGGAGAGACCCAGTACTTC. Protein product: CASSPLGRGETQYF.

The chain couples TRBV7-2 to TRBJ2-2, with D perhaps matching TRBD2 (6 bases). The CDR3 has 15 residues. Germline V gene sequence: CDR1 SGHTA, CDR2 FQGNSA. Trimming stripped 1 base from V and 7 bases from J, with 13 bases between. CDR3 residues: CASSLEGRGFGELFF. The CDR3 DNA reads as TGTGCCAGCAGCTTAGAAGGGCGGGGCTTCGGGGAGCTGTTTTTT. The whole variable domain, filled in from reference TRBV7-2 and TRBJ2-2, reads GAGVSQSPSNKVTEKGKDVELRCDPISGHTALYWYRQSLGQGLEFLIYFQGNSAPDKSGLPSDRFSAERTGGSVSTLTIQRTQQEDSAVYLCASSLEGRGFGELFFGEGSRLTVL.

CDR3 protein: CASSPAGTHYEQYF. The CDR3 coding sequence is TGTGCCAGCAGTCCAGCCGGGACCCACTACGAGCAGTACTTC. The chain has TRBV28 and TRBJ2-7, with D possibly being TRBD1 or TRBD2 (5 bases each). Germline V gene data show CDR1 as MDHEN and CDR2 as SYDVKM. V was clipped by 5 bases and J by 3 bases, with 14 bases between them. The CDR3 runs to 14 residues.

In this sample, this clone turned up a few times. This rearrangement joins TRBV28 to TRBJ2-7; 11 positions agree with TRBD2. CDR1 is MDHEN and CDR2 is SYDVKM in the germline V gene. V was clipped by 6 bases and J by 3 bases; unmatched bases: 10. This CDR3 is 16 amino acids long. The DNA of the CDR3 is TGTGCCAGCAGCCCCAGGTTGGGACTAGCGGTCTACGAGCAGTACTTC. Its translation is CASSPRLGLAVYEQYF.

The genes are TRBV5-1 and TRBJ2-3; D call uncertain. The germline V gene has CDR1 SGHRS and CDR2 YFSETQ. This CDR3 comprises 15 residues. Trimming left V 0 bases short and J 2 bases short, with 10 bases between. The chain's CDR3 is CASSLGGPSTDTQYF. CDR3 bases: TGCGCCAGCAGCTTGGGAGGTCCCTCCACAGATACGCAGTATTTT.

There are a few counts of this clone. The chain recombines TRBV18 with TRBJ2-5, with D uncertain. Germline lookup yields CDR1 KGHSH and CDR2 LQKENI. This CDR3 contains 13 residues. With 2 bases removed from V and 2 bases from J, the gap between germline ends came to 6 bases. CDR3 nucleotide sequence: TGTGCCAGCTCACCAGGAGTACAAGAGACCCAGTACTTC. It codes for CASSPGVQETQYF.

The chain carries TRBV2 and TRBJ1-4; 8 bases fit TRBD1. V was pared by 6 bases and J by 8 bases, with 11 bases of the junction left unmatched. CDR1 is SNHLY, CDR2 FYNNEI, per germline. The CDR3 extends over 15 amino acids. CDR3 DNA sequence: TGTGCCAGCAGCGACAGGGGTCGGTCCTGGGAAAAACTGTTTTTT. It is translated as CASSDRGRSWEKLFF.

This clone was observed a handful of times. This rearrangement joins TRBV18 to TRBJ2-5; 7 bases line up with TRBD1. The J segment lost 5 bases and the V segment lost 1 base, leaving 19 bases of the junction unmatched. Germline lookup yields CDR1 KGHSH and CDR2 LQKENI. The CDR3 contains 19 residues. CDR3 protein: CASSPREFAGGFSAETQYF. The CDR3 DNA is TGTGCCAGCTCACCACGGGAGTTCGCAGGGGGTTTCAGTGCGGAGACCCAGTACTTC.

The chain couples TRBV29-1 to TRBJ1-2; D call uncertain. The germline V gene has CDR1 SQVTM and CDR2 ANQGSEA. The CDR3 consists of 12 residues. Trimming left V 8 bases short and J 2 bases short, with 12 bases between. The CDR3 sequence: CSITHSNYGYTF. Written as DNA, the CDR3 is TGCAGCATCACCCACAGCAACTATGGCTACACCTTC.

By frequency in the sample, this clone is medium-sized (0.01 to 0.1%). CDR3 DNA sequence: TGTGCCAGCAGCGTCCCGCGCGGGAGGCAGTACTTC. Translation: CASSVPRGRQYF. The chain combines TRBV14 with TRBJ2-7, with 7 nucleotides matching TRBD2. Germline loops: CDR1 SGHDN, CDR2 FVKESK. The CDR3 runs 12 residues. Trimming at V came to 5 bases and at J to 9 bases, leaving 7 bases not matched to a gene.

The J gene is TRBJ2-7, the V gene TRBV7-9, with D unclear. Germline V CDR1 and CDR2: SEHNR, FQNEAQ (reference sequence). This CDR3 is 15 amino acids long. Trimming cost V 5 bases and J 2 bases, with 16 bases left between them. Written as DNA, the CDR3 is TGTGCCAGCAGCCCGCCTCACTCCCAAGCCTACGAGCAGTACTTC. Protein sequence: CASSPPHSQAYEQYF.

The CDR3 is CATSRAPRDSRTDTQYF. The CDR3 coding sequence is TGTGCCACCAGCAGAGCGCCAAGGGACTCTCGAACAGATACGCAGTATTTT. V and J are TRBV15 and TRBJ2-3, with D maybe TRBD2 (6 bases). Per the germline V gene, CDR1 is LNHNV and CDR2 is YYDKDF (reference sequence). The length of the CDR3 is 17 residues. Deletions cut 1 base from V and 3 bases from J, with 17 bases between. Looking up the rest from reference TRBV15 and TRBJ2-3 gives the full variable domain: DAMVIQNPRYQVTQFGKPVTLSCSQTLNHNVMYWYQQKSSQAPKLLFHYYDKDFNNEADTPDNFQSRRPNTSFCFLDIRSPGLGDTAMYLCATSRAPRDSRTDTQYFGPGTRLTVL.